The 26 T cell receptor beta chains below come from one sample, sequenced in a study of OX40 agonist ivuxolimab in advanced cancers. Profiled with immunoSEQ multiplex PCR; TCRdb holds only in-frame clones, not every one. The sample lists about 160,000 clones, under 95% occurring once. Sequences were derived from CD4+ or CD8+ T cells sorted from blood, sampled in a trial of the OX40 agonist ivuxolimab. These receptors came from an adult with an advanced solid tumor such as melanoma, head and neck, liver or kidney cancer.

V usage is TRBV11-2 and J usage is TRBJ2-3, with 7 bases aligning to TRBD2. The CDR3 is 14 amino acids. The V and J ends lost 5 bases and 0 bases, in that order; junction bases with no gene match: 2. In germline, CDR1 is SGHAT, CDR2 FQNNGV. CDR3 bases: TGTGCCAGCAGCGGCGGGGGTAGCACAGATACGCAGTATTTT. Translating it yields CASSGGGSTDTQYF.

The DNA for the CDR3 is TGTGCCAGCAGCTTAGGAAAGACAGATAGCAATCAGCCCCAGCATTTT. Protein product: CASSLGKTDSNQPQHF. The V and J genes are TRBV7-9 and TRBJ1-5; TRBD1 is a possible D gene (5 bases). Trimming removed 1 base at V and 0 bases at J, with 10 bases between. Germline CDR1 is SEHNR and CDR2 is FQNEAQ (reference sequence). The CDR3 consists of 16 residues.

The chain employs TRBV5-4 and TRBJ2-5; D may be TRBD2 (6 bases). The CDR3 has 13 amino acids. V shed 4 bases and J shed 5 bases, with 12 bases lying between them. Germline V lookup: CDR1 SGHNT, CDR2 YYREEE (reference sequence). In DNA, the CDR3 is TGTGCCAGCAGCCCACCCCTAGCGGAGACCCAGTACTTC. Amino acids: CASSPPLAETQYF.

This chain uses TRBV7-8 with TRBJ2-2; 14 positions agree with TRBD2. Germline V CDR1 and CDR2: SGHVS, FQNEAQ. CDR3 size: 16 residues. V lost 11 bases, J lost 1 base, and 6 bases stayed unmatched. The CDR3: CAGGLAGGKNTGELFF. The CDR3 DNA follows: TGTGCCGGCGGACTAGCGGGGGGAAAGAACACCGGGGAGCTGTTTTTT. Together with reference TRBV7-8 and TRBJ2-2, the CDR3 gives the full variable domain: GAGVSQSPRYKVAKRGQDVALRCDPISGHVSLFWYQQALGQGPEFLTYFQNEAQLDKSGLPSDRFFAERPEGSVSTLKIQRTQQEDSAVYLCAGGLAGGKNTGELFFGEGSRLTVL.

The CDR3 DNA is TGTGCCAGCCCGGGTACGAACACCGGGGAGCTGTTTTTT. Amino acids: CASPGTNTGELFF. This chain uses TRBV6-5 with TRBJ2-2; D is undetermined. The ends were cut back, 8 bases at V and 0 bases at J, with 7 bases in the middle. The CDR3 has 13 amino acids. Germline V gene sequence: CDR1 MNHEY, CDR2 SVGAGI.

The J gene is TRBJ1-1, the V gene TRBV11-2, with D tentatively TRBD1 (5 bases). Trimming stripped 0 bases from V and 9 bases from J, with 17 bases between. CDR1 and CDR2 (germline): SGHAT, FQNNGV. The CDR3 length is 15 residues. The CDR3 loop reads CASSLDGVPGLQAFF. The CDR3 DNA follows: TGTGCCAGCAGCTTAGATGGGGTCCCGGGGCTTCAAGCTTTCTTT.

This clone was observed a single time. The chain employs TRBV4-1 and TRBJ2-7, with 7 nucleotides matching TRBD2. This CDR3 has 13 amino acids. After removal of 6 bases from V and 7 bases from J, the junction contained 9 bases not matched to a gene. Germline lookup yields CDR1 MGHRA and CDR2 YSYEKL. The CDR3 nucleotides are TGCGCCAGCAGGCTGAGCGGGGTAGGGGAGCAGTACTTC. Amino acids: CASRLSGVGEQYF.

The V gene is TRBV27, the J gene TRBJ2-7; possibly TRBD1 for D (7 bases). The CDR3 is made up of 14 amino acids. V was shortened by 6 bases and J by 9 bases, with 21 bases between the two germline ends. Germline CDR1 MNHEY, CDR2 SMNVEV (reference sequence). For the CDR3, the DNA is TGTGCCAGCAGCTTTGCCCTAGGACAGGAGGGGCAGTACTTC. Protein sequence: CASSFALGQEGQYF.

The chain is built from TRBV7-2 and TRBJ2-5; D may match TRBD1 or TRBD2 (5 bases each). Germline V gene lookup returns CDR1 SGHTA and CDR2 FQGNSA. Trimming took 1 base from V and 2 from J, leaving 11 bases between them. The CDR3 totals 15 residues. The CDR3 sequence: CASSLVGTQQETQYF. Here the CDR3 DNA reads TGTGCCAGCAGCTTAGTTGGGACCCAACAAGAGACCCAGTACTTC.

A few counts support this clone. The gene calls are TRBV2 and TRBJ2-2; tentatively, D is TRBD1 (5 bases). This CDR3 comprises 15 residues. Between the trimmed V and J ends, which lost 4 bases and 1 base, there was a span of 10 bases. Germline-derived CDR1 and CDR2 are SNHLY and FYNNEI. CDR3 nucleotide sequence: TGTGCCAGCAGTGGGGGCCAGGGGAACACCGGGGAGCTGTTTTTT. Translated, it gives CASSGGQGNTGELFF.

The chain combines TRBV9 with TRBJ1-2; 10 bases line up with TRBD1. The length of the CDR3 is 15 residues. The V gene's germline CDR1 is SGDLS and CDR2 YYNGEE. Trimming cost V 3 bases and J 4 bases; bases outside gene matches: 6. The DNA for the CDR3 is TGTGCCAGCAGCGCCTCGGGACAGGGGAGCTATGGCTACACCTTC. It encodes CASSASGQGSYGYTF.

DNA for the CDR3: TGCGCCAGCAGCCAAGATCTGGTCCCGAACACTGAAGCTTTCTTT. It specifies CASSQDLVPNTEAFF. This rearrangement joins TRBV4-3 to TRBJ1-1; no firm D call. CDR3 size: 15 residues. Germline V gene sequence: CDR1 LGHNA, CDR2 YSLEER. Deletions cut 0 bases from V and 1 base from J, with 9 bases between.

The rearrangement uses TRBV20-1 and TRBJ2-5; 7 bases map to TRBD1. The germline V gene has CDR1 DFQATT and CDR2 SNEGSKA (reference sequence). The J segment lost 4 bases and the V segment lost 6 bases, leaving 2 bases of the junction unmatched. This CDR3 spans 11 amino acids. CDR3 DNA: TGCAGTGCGGCAGGGGGAGAGACCCAGTACTTC. This sequence encodes CSAAGGETQYF.

The chain employs TRBV6-1 and TRBJ2-7; D is unclear. The CDR3 spans 12 residues. V was cut by 3 bases and J by 6 bases, with 9 bases left in between. Germline V CDR1 and CDR2: MNHNS, SASEGT. The CDR3 spells CASSDWAGEQYF. CDR3 DNA: TGTGCCAGCAGTGATTGGGCCGGCGAGCAGTACTTC.

Details on this clone: One end of the junction fails to match germline, which may point to a read error. The chain combines TRBV5-1 with TRBJ2-5, with 12 bases lining up with TRBD1. The CDR3 is 19 residues long. Germline lookup yields CDR1 SGHRS and CDR2 YFSETQ. The CDR3 sequence: CASSLYLGTGGLWQGTQYF. CDR3 nucleotide sequence: TGCGCCAGCAGCTTGTACCTCGGGACAGGGGGCCTTTGGCAAGGGACCCAGTACTTC.

The chain is built from TRBV7-2 and TRBJ2-7; 10 bases are a match to TRBD2. Trimming cost V 5 bases and J 2 bases; bases outside gene matches: 6. CDR1 and CDR2 from the germline V gene are SGHTA and FQGNSA. The CDR3 totals 15 residues. CDR3 residues: CASSQAGGSTYEQYF. DNA of the CDR3: TGTGCCAGCAGCCAAGCGGGGGGGTCAACCTACGAGCAGTACTTC.

The V and J genes are TRBV6-5 and TRBJ1-2; 8 nucleotides agree with TRBD1. Germline values: CDR1 MNHEY, CDR2 SVGAGI. The CDR3 covers 15 residues. After removal of 4 bases from V and 4 bases from J, the junction contained 8 bases not matched to a gene. The chain's CDR3 is CASSSDRAPTYGYTF. CDR3 sequence (DNA): TGTGCCAGCAGTTCGGACAGGGCACCTACCTATGGCTACACCTTC.

Here the CDR3 reads CASQPHRAGPQETQYF. Here the CDR3 DNA reads TGTGCCAGCCAACCTCATCGGGCAGGGCCACAAGAGACCCAGTACTTC. The gene calls are TRBV28 and TRBJ2-5; D might be TRBD1 (5 bases). CDR3 size: 16 residues. Per the germline V gene, CDR1 is MDHEN and CDR2 is SYDVKM. Trimming shortened V by 8 bases and J by 2 bases, and 21 bases separated the two germline ends.

The genes are TRBV9 and TRBJ2-7; no definite D call. The CDR3 is 16 residues long. The V gene's germline CDR1 is SGDLS and CDR2 YYNGEE. The germline V and J ends were trimmed by 0 bases and 0 bases, with 13 bases remaining between them. CDR3 residues: CASSVGGGPSSYEQYF. CDR3 sequence (DNA): TGTGCCAGCAGCGTAGGCGGCGGTCCCAGCTCCTACGAGCAGTACTTC. The variable domain in full, with the rest retrieved from reference TRBV9 and TRBJ2-7, is DSGVTQTPKHLITATGQRVTLRCSPRSGDLSVYWYQQSLDQGLQFLIQYYNGEERAKGNILERFSAQQFPDLHSELNLSSLELGDSALYFCASSVGGGPSSYEQYFGPGTRLTVT.

The chain recombines TRBV28 with TRBJ1-2, with 12 bases aligning to TRBD1. In germline, CDR1 is MDHEN, CDR2 SYDVKM. V lost 5 bases, J lost 5 bases, and 12 bases stayed unmatched. CDR3 length: 17 residues. CDR3 region: CASSLPGQGATKYGYTF. The CDR3 DNA follows: TGTGCCAGCAGTCTCCCGGGACAGGGGGCCACAAAGTATGGCTACACCTTC.

V and J are TRBV5-4 and TRBJ2-1; D might be TRBD1 (5 bases). V lost 0 bases, J lost 6 bases, and 13 bases lay in between. CDR1 SGHNT and CDR2 YYREEE come from the germline V gene (reference sequence). This CDR3 comprises 15 residues. CDR3 loop: CASSLEGHRTNEQFF. The CDR3 region has the DNA TGTGCCAGCAGCTTGGAGGGCCACAGGACCAATGAGCAGTTCTTC. Full variable domain (missing parts from reference TRBV5-4 and TRBJ2-1): ETGVTQSPTHLIKTRGQQVTLRCSSQSGHNTVSWYQQALGQGPQFIFQYYREEENGRGNFPPRFSGLQFPNYSSELNVNALELDDSALYLCASSLEGHRTNEQFFGPGTRLTVL.

The chain has TRBV4-2 and TRBJ1-3; 7 bases line up with TRBD1. The germline CDR1 and CDR2 sequences are LGHNA and YNFKEQ. This CDR3 is built from 18 residues. V shed 4 bases and J 0 bases; nucleotides not matched to a gene: 12. The CDR3, as DNA: TGTGCCAGCAGCCCGGGACAGAGACTCTATAGCTCTGGAAACACCATATATTTT. This codes for CASSPGQRLYSSGNTIYF.

The CDR3 sequence is CASSLTTGTSGRYLRNEQFF. The CDR3 DNA sequence: TGTGCCAGCAGCTTAACCACCGGGACTAGCGGGAGGTACCTGAGGAATGAGCAGTTCTTC. The chain couples TRBV7-3 to TRBJ2-1, with 15 bases fitting TRBD2. CDR1 and CDR2 (germline): SGHTA, FQGTGA. This CDR3 contains 20 residues. J gave up 7 bases and V 0 bases, and 13 bases lay outside the gene matches.

The chain carries TRBV5-4 and TRBJ1-1, with D perhaps TRBD1 (5 bases). The V gene's germline CDR1 is SGHNT and CDR2 YYREEE (reference sequence). The CDR3 spans 15 residues. V lost 7 bases and J 7 bases, leaving 23 bases between the germline ends. CDR3 region: CASSNRGRPKGEAFF. In DNA form, the CDR3 reads TGTGCCAGCTCAAATAGGGGCAGGCCTAAGGGTGAAGCTTTCTTT. The full variable domain, in which reference TRBV5-4 and TRBJ1-1 provide the parts outside the CDR3, is ETGVTQSPTHLIKTRGQQVTLRCSSQSGHNTVSWYQQALGQGPQFIFQYYREEENGRGNFPPRFSGLQFPNYSSELNVNALELDDSALYLCASSNRGRPKGEAFFGQGTRLTVV.

The sample holds one count of this clone. V usage is TRBV27 and J usage is TRBJ2-1, with D tentatively TRBD2 (7 bases). V shed 5 bases and J shed 6 bases, with 17 bases lying between them. CDR1 MNHEY and CDR2 SMNVEV come from the germline V gene (reference sequence). The CDR3 extends over 15 amino acids. Written as DNA, the CDR3 is TGTGCCAGCAGTCCTCGAGGGGGGGCCATCAATGAGCAGTTCTTC. Encoded protein: CASSPRGGAINEQFF.

The rearrangement joins TRBV2 to TRBJ2-1; 13 bases are a match to TRBD2. V trimming: 6 bases; J trimming: 2 bases; junction bases outside the gene matches: 4. CDR1 is SNHLY, CDR2 FYNNEI, per germline. CDR3 size: 16 residues. The DNA for the CDR3 is TGTGCCAGCAGGAGGACTAGCGGGAGCCCCTACAATGAGCAGTTCTTC. Translating it yields CASRRTSGSPYNEQFF.